A single sample gave rise to the 25 T cell receptor beta chains below, sequenced in a study of shared clonotypes between healthy human individuals. Using immunoSEQ multiplex PCR, the repertoire was profiled, and TCRdb retains in-frame clones only, with some absent. The sample consists of 190,000 or so clones, roughly 91% of them appearing once. Sequencing was performed on naive CD4+ T cells sorted from blood. Regarding subset: CD45RA+ positively selected. These receptors were obtained from a woman in her thirties in good health.

The genes are TRBV5-1 and TRBJ2-2; D is possibly TRBD2 (5 bases). V dropped 1 base and J dropped 1 base, with 11 bases sitting between them. CDR1 and CDR2 from the germline V gene are SGHRS and YFSETQ. CDR3 length: 16 residues. The chain's CDR3 is CASSLFERLNTGELFF. As DNA, the CDR3 is TGCGCCAGCAGCTTGTTCGAGCGGCTGAACACCGGGGAGCTGTTTTTT.

The chain has TRBV5-1 and TRBJ2-3; weak D call: TRBD2 (6 bases). The germline V and J ends were trimmed by 0 bases and 5 bases, with 13 bases remaining between them. The CDR3 length is 15 residues. Germline V CDR1 and CDR2: SGHRS, YFSETQ. This CDR3 is CASSLGLVGEDTQYF. CDR3 DNA sequence: TGCGCCAGCAGCTTGGGACTAGTTGGGGAAGATACGCAGTATTTT.

For this clone: A junction boundary mismatches the germline segment, possibly from a read error. This rearrangement joins TRBV2 to TRBJ2-7; 11 bases are a match to TRBD2. The CDR3 sequence is 13 residues long. Germline CDR1 and CDR2: SNHLY and FYNNEI. Here the CDR3 DNA reads TGTGCCAGCAGTGTGGTAATAGCGGGAGGGCCGCGCTTC. Its translation: CASSVVIAGGPRF.

This chain connects TRBV7-8 to TRBJ2-7; D is uncertain. Trimming shortened V by 2 bases and J by 0 bases, and 11 bases separated the two germline ends. The CDR3 covers 15 residues. Germline V gives CDR1 SGHVS, CDR2 FQNEAQ. CDR3 sequence (DNA): TGTGCCAGCAGCTTATTGGCACACAGCTCCTACGAGCAGTACTTC. It specifies CASSLLAHSSYEQYF.

CDR3 sequence reads: CATSRTILRVGNTEAFF. The CDR3, as DNA: TGTGCCACCAGCAGAACAATCCTCAGGGTGGGTAACACTGAAGCTTTCTTT. The chain carries TRBV15 and TRBJ1-1; D possibly corresponds to TRBD1 (5 bases). Per germline, CDR1 LNHNV and CDR2 YYDKDF (reference sequence). CDR3 size: 17 residues. The V end lost 2 bases, the J end lost 2 bases, and 18 bases lay between the germline ends.

The chain is built from TRBV4-1 and TRBJ1-1; D is unresolved. V lost 0 bases, J lost 1 base, and 18 bases lay in between. The CDR3 runs to 18 residues. Germline V gives CDR1 MGHRA, CDR2 YSYEKL. In DNA, the CDR3 is TGCGCCAGCAGCCAAGATCTAATCAGGACGGAGGCGAACACTGAAGCTTTCTTT. Its translation is CASSQDLIRTEANTEAFF.

The CDR3 DNA follows: TGTGCCAGCAGTTTCGGGACAGAGGCGGATGAAAAACTGTTTTTT. Encoded protein: CASSFGTEADEKLFF. V gene TRBV28 combines with J gene TRBJ1-4, with 7 bases aligning to TRBD1. Germline CDR1 MDHEN, CDR2 SYDVKM. Unmatched junction bases numbered 7, after V lost 3 bases and J lost 6 bases. The CDR3 has 15 residues.

The genes are TRBV5-5 and TRBJ2-3; 9 bases fit TRBD2. CDR1 and CDR2 from the germline V gene are SGHKS and YYEKEE (reference sequence). This CDR3 has 15 residues. Losses at the gene ends were 1 base for V and 2 bases for J; bases not matched to a gene: 2. Here the CDR3 DNA reads TGTGCCAGCAGCTTGCTAGCGGGAAACACAGATACGCAGTATTTT. It yields the protein CASSLLAGNTDTQYF.

The rearrangement links TRBV27 to TRBJ1-1; 8 bases are a match to TRBD1. Unmatched junction bases numbered 6, after V lost 6 bases and J lost 3 bases. From germline, CDR1 is MNHEY and CDR2 SMNVEV (reference sequence). This CDR3 has 14 residues. The CDR3 coding sequence is TGTGCCAGCAGCACCTCGACAGGGGACACTGAAGCTTTCTTT. This sequence encodes CASSTSTGDTEAFF.

The chain carries TRBV6-1 and TRBJ2-7; TRBD1 aligns across 8 bases. V was clipped by 4 bases and J by 2 bases; unmatched bases: 7. The CDR3 extends over 15 amino acids. The germline gives CDR1 MNHNS, CDR2 SASEGT. This CDR3 is CASSVPDRATYEQYF. The CDR3 nucleotides are TGTGCCAGCAGTGTCCCGGACAGGGCCACCTACGAGCAGTACTTC.

The chain combines TRBV5-1 with TRBJ1-1; 7 nucleotides align to TRBD1. The CDR3 covers 15 residues. V lost 6 bases, J lost 0 bases, and 8 bases stayed unmatched. Germline V gene sequence: CDR1 SGHRS, CDR2 YFSETQ. The CDR3 reads CASTKGRGLNTEAFF. In DNA, the CDR3 is TGCGCCAGCACAAAAGGCAGGGGGTTGAACACTGAAGCTTTCTTT.

This clone was picked up one time. The J gene is TRBJ2-7, the V gene TRBV11-1; 9 bases map to TRBD2. This CDR3 has 15 residues. Germline V gene data show CDR1 as SGHAT and CDR2 as FQDESV (reference sequence). V gave up 5 bases and J gave up 0 bases; unmatched junction bases: 5. CDR3 amino acids: CASSRYSGSSYEQYF. CDR3 nucleotide sequence: TGTGCCAGCAGCAGATATAGCGGGAGCTCCTACGAGCAGTACTTC.

The chain joins TRBV2 to TRBJ1-1; D is unclear. With 6 bases removed from V and 2 bases from J, the gap between germline ends came to 4 bases. The V gene's germline CDR1 is SNHLY and CDR2 FYNNEI. The CDR3 contains 11 residues. CDR3 loop: CASRDNTEAFF. In DNA form, the CDR3 reads TGTGCCAGCAGAGATAACACTGAAGCTTTCTTT.

The rearrangement uses TRBV27 and TRBJ1-1, with D uncertain. CDR3 length: 12 residues. V lost 5 bases, J lost 4 bases, and 8 bases lay in between. Germline CDR1 reads MNHEY; CDR2 reads SMNVEV (reference sequence). CDR3 DNA sequence: TGTGCCAGCAGTCCCGGAACCACTGAAGCTTTCTTT. This sequence encodes CASSPGTTEAFF.

The V call is TRBV6-5, the J call TRBJ2-5; 12 nucleotides agree with TRBD2. V shed 4 bases and J 5 bases; nucleotides not matched to a gene: 8. There are 16 residues in the CDR3. Germline V lookup: CDR1 MNHEY, CDR2 SVGAGI. In nucleotides, the CDR3 is TGTGCCAGCAGTTCCCCTAGCGGGAGGGCCTCCGAGACCCAGTACTTC. This gives the protein CASSSPSGRASETQYF.

The V call is TRBV2, the J call TRBJ2-3; 10 nucleotides agree with TRBD2. This CDR3 comprises 14 residues. Per germline, CDR1 SNHLY and CDR2 FYNNEI. V was clipped by 7 bases and J by 4 bases; unmatched bases: 5. CDR3 region: CASNLAGAPDTQYF. The CDR3 DNA reads TGTGCCAGCAATCTAGCGGGGGCCCCAGATACGCAGTATTTT.

The chain recombines TRBV11-2 with TRBJ2-1; TRBD2 aligns across 14 bases. The CDR3 has 16 residues. After removal of 4 bases from V and 8 bases from J, the junction contained 7 bases not matched to a gene. From germline, CDR1 is SGHAT and CDR2 FQNNGV. CDR3: CASSWMGLAGVDEQFF. CDR3 sequence (DNA): TGTGCCAGCAGCTGGATGGGACTAGCGGGAGTAGATGAGCAGTTCTTC.

The chain employs TRBV14 and TRBJ1-1, with D tentatively TRBD1 (6 bases). V was pared by 2 bases and J by 0 bases, with 10 bases between. The CDR3 length is 15 residues. CDR1 and CDR2 (germline): SGHDN, FVKESK. The chain's CDR3 is CASSQMGALNTEAFF. As DNA, the CDR3 is TGTGCCAGCAGCCAAATGGGGGCTTTGAACACTGAAGCTTTCTTT.

The chain is built from TRBV7-9 and TRBJ2-7, with 7 positions matching TRBD2. Germline assignment: CDR1 SEHNR and CDR2 FQNEAQ (reference sequence). The ends lost 8 bases at V and 0 bases at J; junction bases unmatched: 13. The CDR3 totals 16 residues. CDR3 residues: CASQEGAGRSSYEQYF. CDR3 sequence (DNA): TGTGCCAGCCAGGAGGGAGCGGGGAGGAGCTCCTACGAGCAGTACTTC.

The V gene is TRBV4-1, the J gene TRBJ2-3, with D unclear. With 1 base removed from V and 0 bases from J, the gap between germline ends came to 8 bases. Looked up from germline, CDR1 is MGHRA and CDR2 is YSYEKL. The CDR3 consists of 15 residues. CDR3 residues: CASSQVAASTDTQYF. The CDR3 DNA follows: TGCGCCAGCAGCCAAGTCGCGGCTAGCACAGATACGCAGTATTTT.

V and J are TRBV2 and TRBJ1-1; 11 bases align to TRBD1. The V gene's germline CDR1 is SNHLY and CDR2 FYNNEI. The CDR3 length is 14 residues. V was clipped by 5 bases and J by 8 bases; unmatched bases: 7. The CDR3 loop reads CASSPMGQGGEAFF. CDR3 bases: TGTGCCAGCAGTCCCATGGGACAGGGGGGCGAAGCTTTCTTT.

The chain joins TRBV28 to TRBJ1-2, with D perhaps matching TRBD1 (5 bases). This CDR3 is built from 14 residues. Germline CDR1 reads MDHEN; CDR2 reads SYDVKM. V lost 1 base to trimming and J lost 4 bases, with 10 bases between them. CDR3 in amino acids: CASSLSLGVYGYTF. The CDR3, as DNA: TGTGCCAGCAGTTTATCCTTAGGGGTCTATGGCTACACCTTC.

This chain joins TRBV7-2 and TRBJ2-7; possible D gene TRBD2, 6 bases. Germline CDR1 reads SGHTA; CDR2 reads FQGNSA. The CDR3 contains 14 residues. Deletions cut 2 bases from V and 6 bases from J, with 14 bases between. The CDR3 reads CASSLSETSIEQYF. CDR3 DNA: TGTGCCAGCAGCTTATCGGAGACTAGTATCGAGCAGTACTTC.

In this sample, this clone turned up once. The chain uses TRBV4-1 and TRBJ2-5, with a tentative D call TRBD1 (5 bases). The end of the DNA fits TRBJ2-7 better, so the J call may be wrong. CDR3 length equals 15 residues. Germline-derived CDR1 and CDR2 are MGHRA and YSYEKL. The CDR3: CASSQVGRVSYEQYF. CDR3 nucleotide sequence: TGCGCCAGCAGCCAAGTAGGCAGGGTAAGCTACGAGCAGTACTTC.

The gene calls are TRBV6-6 and TRBJ2-7, with D unresolved. Trimming cost V 0 bases and J 5 bases, with 8 bases left between them. Germline CDR1 reads MNHNY; CDR2 reads SVGAGI (reference sequence). The CDR3 is 13 amino acids. The CDR3 nucleotides read TGTGCCAGCAGTTACTCGGTGTGGGACGAGCAGTACTTC. Its protein is CASSYSVWDEQYF.